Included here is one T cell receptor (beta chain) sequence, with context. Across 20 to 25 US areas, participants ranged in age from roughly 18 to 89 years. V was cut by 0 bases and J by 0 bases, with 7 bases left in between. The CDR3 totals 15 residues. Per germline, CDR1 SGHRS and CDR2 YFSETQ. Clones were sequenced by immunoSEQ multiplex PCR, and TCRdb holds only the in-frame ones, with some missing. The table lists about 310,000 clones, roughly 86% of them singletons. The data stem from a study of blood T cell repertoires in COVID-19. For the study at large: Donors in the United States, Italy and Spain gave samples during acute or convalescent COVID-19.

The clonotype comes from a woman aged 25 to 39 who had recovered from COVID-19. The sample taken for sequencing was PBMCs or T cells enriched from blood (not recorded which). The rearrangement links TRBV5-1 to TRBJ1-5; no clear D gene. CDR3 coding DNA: TGCGCCAGCAGCTTGGACGGTTATAGCAATCAGCCCCAGCATTTT. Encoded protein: CASSLDGYSNQPQHF.